Listed below are T cell receptor beta chains from one sample, sequenced in a study of kidney transplant recipient with SARS-CoV-2 infection. TCRdb re-called the reads through MiXCR, storing one row per CDR3 protein. Among under 300,000 distinct CDR3 sequences, more than 25% were seen once, and the ten largest hold roughly 7.3%. The sequencing here drew on a blood sample, taken at baseline and between days 110 and 120 from a kidney transplant recipient. The receptors originated from a male patient aged 30 to 39 who had COVID-19 and was a kidney transplant recipient. The graft donor may be the source of some T cells. Both conserved end residues are part of each CDR3. Each record gives: J gene, D gene, V gene, clone size, CDR3 DNA, CDR3 protein. D genes are given only for firm matches. Clone size is given for some rows only: seen once, a few or many times, or a class if the clone is expanded.

TRBJ1-2 . TRBV6-2/TRBV6-3 . TGTGCCAGCAGTTTTCGGATCTGCATCGGAAAGACCTATGGCTACACCTTC CASSFRICIGKTYGYTF
TRBJ2-7 . TRBV20-1 many TGCAGTGCTAGAGATCAAGGCCCCGACGAGCAGTACTTC CSARDQGPDEQYF
TRBJ2-3 . TRBV7-9 many TGTGCCAGCAGTCCTGGAGGTGTGGCAGATACGCAGTATTTT CASSPGGVADTQYF
TRBJ2-2 . TRBV4-2 many TGTGCCAGCAGCCAGGGTGAAACCAACACCGGGGAGCTGTTTTTT CASSQGETNTGELFF
TRBJ2-1 TRBD2 TRBV20-1 few TGCAGTGCTAACCCGACTAGCGGAACCTACAATGAGCAGTTCTTC CSANPTSGTYNEQFF
TRBJ1-4 . TRBV19 many TGTGCCAGTAGTATAGGAGGAAAAAAACTGTTTTTT CASSIGGKKLFF
TRBJ2-1 TRBD2 TRBV7-9 . TGTGCCAGCAGCTTAGTCGGGAGGGGGGATGAGCAGTTCTTC CASSLVGRGDEQFF
TRBJ1-2 . TRBV5-1 many TGCGCCAGCCAAACGAGATCGGTTCGAAAGACCTATGGCTACACCTTC CASQTRSVRKTYGYTF
TRBJ1-2 . TRBV6-4 . TGTGCCAGCAGTCCCCAGAACTCACACGGAAAGACCTATGGCTACACCTTC CASSPQNSHGKTYGYTF
TRBJ1-2 . TRBV9 many TGTGCCAGCCGGGGGCGGTACTCAAGAAAGACCTATGGCTACACCTTC CASRGRYSRKTYGYTF
TRBJ1-2 . TRBV6-1 many TGTGCCAGCAGTGGGAAACTGGAATGTAGAAAGACCTATGGCTACACCTTC CASSGKLECRKTYGYTF
TRBJ1-4 . TRBV12-3/TRBV12-4 few TGTGCCAGCACCAATCAACTAACCGGGGAAAAACTGTTTTTT CASTNQLTGEKLFF
TRBJ2-3 . TRBV21-1 many TGTGCCAGCAGTACGACCATAGCTACAGTCATGCAAGATACGCAGTATTTT CASSTTIATVMQDTQYF
TRBJ2-2 TRBD2 TRBV20-1 . TGCAGTGCTAGAGGGGGACTAACGGGAGGCCCGTACCATGGGTCCGGGGAGCTGTTTTTT CSARGGLTGGPYHGSGELFF
TRBJ1-5 . TRBV20-1 many TGCAGTGCTAGAGATCGAATCTTCAATCAGCCCCAGCATTTT CSARDRIFNQPQHF
TRBJ2-7 TRBD1 TRBV5-1 . TGCGCCAGCAGCCCCGGGACAGGCCCCTACGAGCAGTACTTC CASSPGTGPYEQYF
TRBJ2-3 TRBD2 TRBV5-4 . TGTGCCAGCAGCTTGAATAGCGGGGTTGGCACAGATACGCAGTATTTT CASSLNSGVGTDTQYF
TRBJ2-1 . TRBV23-1 many TGCGCCAGCAGTCAACGGGCAGACAATGAGCAGTTCTTC CASSQRADNEQFF
TRBJ1-3 . TRBV4-3 many TGCGCCAGCAGCCAAGATCGTGGGGGAGGAAGCACCATATATTTT CASSQDRGGGSTIYF
TRBJ1-1 . TRBV5-1 many TGCGCCAGCAGCTTTCAGGGACCTCCGGAAGCTTTCTTT CASSFQGPPEAFF
TRBJ2-1 . TRBV19 many TGTGCCAGCAGGGACCTGAGCTCCTACAATGAGCAGTTCTTC CASRDLSSYNEQFF
TRBJ2-7 TRBD1 TRBV24-1 many TGTGCCACCAGTGATGGGGGACAGGGATACTACGAGCAGTACTTC CATSDGGQGYYEQYF
TRBJ2-5 TRBD2 TRBV2 . TGTGCCAGCGCCCGGGGAGGGGTAGAGACCCAGTACTTC CASARGGVETQYF
TRBJ2-5 . TRBV29-1 . TGCAGCGTTGATTTAGCGGAAGAGACCCAGTACTTC CSVDLAEETQYF
TRBJ1-2 . TRBV25-1 . TGTGCCAGCAGTTATGAGCCAGAACTGGGAAAGACCTATGGCTACACCTTC CASSYEPELGKTYGYTF
TRBJ2-7 . TRBV18 many TGTGCCAGCTCGACCACAGAGTACGAGCAGTACTTC CASSTTEYEQYF
TRBJ2-7 TRBD1 TRBV20-1 . TGCAGTGCTAGAGTTGAGGACAGGCGACCCTACGAGCAGTACTTC CSARVEDRRPYEQYF
TRBJ1-2 . TRBV7-6 many TGTGCCAGCAGCCCTAGGGGTGAATCTCGAAAGACCTATGGCTACACCTTC CASSPRGESRKTYGYTF
TRBJ2-3 . TRBV12-3/TRBV12-4 many TGTGCCAGCAGTCTTGGACAGACCTCAGATACGCAGTATTTT CASSLGQTSDTQYF
TRBJ2-7 . TRBV28 many TGTGCCAGCAGTTTTGTAGCCTACGAGCAGTACTTC CASSFVAYEQYF
TRBJ2-7 TRBD2 TRBV10-2 few TGCGCCAGCAGTGAGTCCACCTTCCTCTCCCCTAGCGGGAGGGCATCCTCCTACGAGCAGTACTTC CASSESTFLSPSGRASSYEQYF
TRBJ2-7 . TRBV21-1 many TGTGCCAGCAGCAAAGGGGGGGGACTAGCGTGCTTTTCGCGATACGAGCAGTACTTC CASSKGGGLACFSRYEQYF
TRBJ2-7 TRBD1 TRBV7-9 many TGTGCCAGCAGGTCCGGGACAGGGAGCCACGAGCAGTACTTC CASRSGTGSHEQYF
TRBJ2-3 . TRBV20-1 . TGCAGTGCTCAAAGGGTCGGGGGCACAGATACGCAGTATTTT CSAQRVGGTDTQYF
TRBJ1-2 TRBD1 TRBV18 many TGTGCCAGCTCACCCGCTTCGGGACAGGCAAGCTATGGCTACACCTTC CASSPASGQASYGYTF
TRBJ1-2 . TRBV20-1 many TGCAGTGCTGTGATGAGGCTGTTTCGAAAGACCTATGGCTACACCTTC CSAVMRLFRKTYGYTF
TRBJ1-2 . TRBV7-7 many TGTGCCAGCAGCGATCGGCTTAAGTGCCGAAAGACCTATGGCTACACCTTC CASSDRLKCRKTYGYTF
TRBJ1-4 . TRBV11-2 many TGTGCCAGCAGCTTAGGAGGAGGGAGTGAAAAACTGTTTTTT CASSLGGGSEKLFF
TRBJ1-2 . TRBV8-2 many TGTGGCAGTTGGTCCGGTGATAGCCGAAAGACCTATGGCTACACCTTC CGSWSGDSRKTYGYTF
TRBJ2-7 TRBD2 TRBV6-5 many TGTGCCAGCAGTTACTCGAGCAGCGGGAGCAACGAGCAGTACTTC CASSYSSSGSNEQYF
TRBJ2-5 TRBD2 TRBV28 few TGTGCCAGCAGTTTCGGCGGCAGCGGGAGCCAAGAGACCCAGTACTTC CASSFGGSGSQETQYF
TRBJ1-4 TRBD1 TRBV27 many TGTGCCAGCAGTTACGGGACAGGAAATGAAAAACTGTTTTTT CASSYGTGNEKLFF
TRBJ1-2 . TRBV12-2 many TGTGCAAGTCGCTTGTCCACGACTCCACGAAAGACCTATGGCTACACCTTC CASRLSTTPRKTYGYTF
TRBJ2-7 . TRBV19 many TGTGCCAGTAGTATGAGCGGGTCTCCCTACGAGCAGTACTTC CASSMSGSPYEQYF
TRBJ1-6 . TRBV20-1 . TGCGGTGCTAGAGGTGCACAGGGCACCTATAATTCACCCCTCCACTTT CGARGAQGTYNSPLHF
TRBJ1-3 . TRBV19 many TGTGCCAGTAGTCAGGGGATCTCTGGAAACACCATATATTTT CASSQGISGNTIYF
TRBJ1-2 . TRBV10-1 . TGCGCCAGCAGTTGTGACGCAAGATCGCGAAAGGCCTATGGCTACACCTTC CASSCDARSRKAYGYTF
TRBJ1-2 . TRBV11-2 many TGTGCCAGCAGCTCCCTCGGTCAGGTCTATGGCTACACCTTC CASSSLGQVYGYTF
TRBJ1-1 . TRBV15 . TGTGCCACCAACAGAGAATTCGTCGGGACAGAAGCTTTCTTT CATNREFVGTEAFF